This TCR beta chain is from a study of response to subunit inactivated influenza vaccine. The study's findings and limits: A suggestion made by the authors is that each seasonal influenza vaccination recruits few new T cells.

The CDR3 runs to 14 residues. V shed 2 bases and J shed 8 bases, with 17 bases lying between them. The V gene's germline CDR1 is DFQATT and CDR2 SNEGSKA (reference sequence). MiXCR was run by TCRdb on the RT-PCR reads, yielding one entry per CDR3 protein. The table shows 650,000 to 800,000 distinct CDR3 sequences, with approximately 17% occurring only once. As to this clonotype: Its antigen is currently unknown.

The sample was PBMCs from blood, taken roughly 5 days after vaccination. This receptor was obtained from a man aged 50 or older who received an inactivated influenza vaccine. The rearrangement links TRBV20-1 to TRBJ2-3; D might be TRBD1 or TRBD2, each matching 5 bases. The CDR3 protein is CSARTEGPVGTQYF. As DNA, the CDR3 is TGCAGTGCTAGAACTGAGGGGCCGGTCGGTACGCAGTATTTT.